What follows are 3 T cell receptor beta chains derived from one specimen sequenced in a study of Tregs in tolerant kidney transplant recipients. Measured with immunoSEQ multiplex PCR; TCRdb has only the in-frame clones, and not every one. The table shows 110,000 or so clones, with roughly 92% occurring only once. The sequenced material came from CD4+ T cells from blood. These receptors were obtained from a human donor in good health.

V is TRBV5-1 and J is TRBJ1-1; 9 positions match TRBD1. CDR3 length equals 13 residues. Germline V lookup: CDR1 SGHRS, CDR2 YFSETQ. The V and J ends lost 0 bases and 7 bases, in that order; junction bases with no gene match: 1. CDR3 residues: CASSLGTGDEAFF. The CDR3 nucleotides are TGCGCCAGCAGCTTGGGGACAGGGGATGAAGCTTTCTTT.

This clone has just one count. The chain is built from TRBV6-5 and TRBJ1-5; TRBD1 aligns across 11 bases. The CDR3 runs 15 residues. After removal of 5 bases from V and 4 bases from J, the junction contained 4 bases not matched to a gene. Per the germline V gene, CDR1 is MNHEY and CDR2 is SVGAGI. In nucleotides, the CDR3 is TGTGCCAGCAGTCCCGGGACAGGGGGAAATCAGCCCCAGCATTTT. Translated, it gives CASSPGTGGNQPQHF.

V gene TRBV15 combines with J gene TRBJ2-7; 10 bases fit TRBD2. V shed 5 bases and J 7 bases; nucleotides not matched to a gene: 8. The length of the CDR3 is 14 residues. CDR1 and CDR2 (germline): LNHNV, YYDKDF (reference sequence). This CDR3 is CATSDPSGSGEQYF. In DNA form, the CDR3 reads TGTGCCACCAGCGATCCTAGCGGGAGCGGGGAGCAGTACTTC.